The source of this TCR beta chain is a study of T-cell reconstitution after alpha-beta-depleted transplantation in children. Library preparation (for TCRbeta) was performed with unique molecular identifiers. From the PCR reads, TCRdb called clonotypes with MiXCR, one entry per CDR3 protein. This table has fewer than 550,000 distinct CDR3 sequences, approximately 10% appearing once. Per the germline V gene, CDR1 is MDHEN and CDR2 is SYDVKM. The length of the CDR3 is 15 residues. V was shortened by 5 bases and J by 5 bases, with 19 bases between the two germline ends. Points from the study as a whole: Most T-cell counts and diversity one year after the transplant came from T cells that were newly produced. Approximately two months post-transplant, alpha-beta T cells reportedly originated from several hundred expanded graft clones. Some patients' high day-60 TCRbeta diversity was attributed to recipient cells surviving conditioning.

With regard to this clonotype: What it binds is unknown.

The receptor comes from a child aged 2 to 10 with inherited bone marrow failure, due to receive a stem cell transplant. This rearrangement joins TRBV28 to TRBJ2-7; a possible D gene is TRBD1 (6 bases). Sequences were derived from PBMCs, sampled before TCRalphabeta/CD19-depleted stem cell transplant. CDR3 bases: TGTGCCAGCAGTCGGCCTCAGGGGTCTCAGAACGAGCAGTACTTC. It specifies CASSRPQGSQNEQYF.